These 29 T cell receptor beta chains originate from one sample sequenced in a study of shared clonotypes between healthy human individuals. TCRdb keeps only in-frame clones here, not all; method: immunoSEQ multiplex PCR. The profile covers about 380,000 clones, with 90% to 98% appearing a single time and 0.25% to 0.35% taken by the ten largest. The sequenced material came from memory CD8+ T cells sorted from blood. Sample subset: CD45RO+ cells pooled with CCR7-negative TemRA cells. These receptors all come from a man aged 30-40 years in good health.

The gene calls are TRBV5-1 and TRBJ2-5, with 12 bases aligning to TRBD1. The germline V gene encodes CDR1 SGHRS and CDR2 YFSETQ. This CDR3 has 15 amino acids. V trimming: 4 bases; J trimming: 4 bases; junction bases outside the gene matches: 5. CDR3 amino acids: CASSARDRGRETQYF. Written as DNA, the CDR3 is TGCGCCAGCAGCGCTCGGGACAGGGGGCGAGAGACCCAGTACTTC. Drawing the rest from reference TRBV5-1 and TRBJ2-5, the complete variable domain is KAGVTQTPRYLIKTRGQQVTLSCSPISGHRSVSWYQQTPGQGLQFLFEYFSETQRNKGNFPGRFSGRQFSNSRSEMNVSTLELGDSALYLCASSARDRGRETQYFGPGTRLLVL.

V is TRBV27 and J is TRBJ1-3, with unresolved D. The V end lost 4 bases, the J end lost 5 bases, and 15 bases lay between the germline ends. The CDR3 totals 15 residues. Germline CDR1 and CDR2: MNHEY and SMNVEV (reference sequence). The CDR3, as DNA: TGTGCCAGCAGTTCCTTGCTAGGTGGGCGAAACACCATATATTTT. As protein: CASSSLLGGRNTIYF.

The chain has TRBV7-2 and TRBJ2-1, with 7 nucleotides matching TRBD1. Germline V lookup: CDR1 SGHTA, CDR2 FQGNSA. The CDR3 totals 15 residues. V dropped 1 base and J dropped 1; count of bases not matched to a gene: 1. The CDR3 nucleotides read TGTGCCAGCAGCTTAGTGGGACAGTCCTACAATGAGCAGTTCTTC. The encoded protein is CASSLVGQSYNEQFF.

The J gene is TRBJ2-1, the V gene TRBV6-5; perhaps TRBD2 as D (5 bases). CDR1 is MNHEY and CDR2 is SVGAGI in the germline V gene. Trimming removed 5 bases from V and 6 bases from J, with 17 bases in between. The CDR3 loop spans 15 amino acids. CDR3 region: CASSPLFTSFNEQFF. The CDR3 DNA follows: TGTGCCAGCAGTCCCCTTTTTACTAGTTTCAATGAGCAGTTCTTC.

The CDR3 protein is CAISVAQETQYF. The CDR3 region has the DNA TGTGCCATCAGTGTTGCCCAAGAGACCCAGTACTTC. This chain uses TRBV10-3 with TRBJ2-5, with D hard to call. This CDR3 contains 12 residues. Trimming removed 4 bases at V and 1 base at J, with 4 bases between. Germline V gene lookup returns CDR1 ENHRY and CDR2 SYGVKD.

This clone occurred once. The V gene is TRBV6-5, the J gene TRBJ1-1; D remains ambiguous. This CDR3 has 11 amino acids. V dropped 7 bases and J dropped 4 bases, with 7 bases sitting between them. Germline V gene sequence: CDR1 MNHEY, CDR2 SVGAGI. In DNA, the CDR3 is TGTGCCAGCACCTTAGGCACTGAAGCTTTCTTT. Encoded protein: CASTLGTEAFF.

V usage is TRBV27 and J usage is TRBJ2-7, with D possibly being TRBD2 (6 bases). The CDR3 spans 19 residues. Germline CDR1 is MNHEY and CDR2 is SMNVEV (reference sequence). V was shortened by 1 base and J by 3 bases, with 25 bases between the two germline ends. DNA of the CDR3: TGTGCCAGCAGTTTATTTCCCAGCGTTGGAGGGGTCAGTAGCTACGAGCAGTACTTC. Its protein is CASSLFPSVGGVSSYEQYF.

The chain is built from TRBV19 and TRBJ2-7; 8 positions agree with TRBD2. V dropped 4 bases and J dropped 4; count of bases not matched to a gene: 6. Germline values: CDR1 LNHDA, CDR2 SQIVND (reference sequence). The CDR3 sequence is 14 residues long. The CDR3 loop is CASSKRTSLYEQYF. The CDR3 coding sequence is TGTGCCAGTAGTAAGAGGACTAGCCTTTACGAGCAGTACTTC.

The chain uses TRBV10-3 and TRBJ1-1, with D maybe TRBD1 (6 bases). Germline V gene sequence: CDR1 ENHRY, CDR2 SYGVKD. The CDR3 has 17 residues. Trimming took off 0 bases at V and 0 bases at J, with 14 bases between the two ends. The CDR3 loop reads CAISESRGSKMNTEAFF. In DNA, the CDR3 is TGTGCCATCAGTGAGTCGAGGGGGAGCAAAATGAACACTGAAGCTTTCTTT.

The chain employs TRBV4-2 and TRBJ2-1; no clear D gene. Germline loops: CDR1 LGHNA, CDR2 YNFKEQ. The CDR3 runs 13 residues. V gave up 0 bases and J gave up 10 bases, with 10 bases separating them. The CDR3 region has the DNA TGTGCCAGCAGCCAAGACTCATATCGCGAGCAGTTCTTC. It codes for CASSQDSYREQFF.

V and J are TRBV9 and TRBJ2-1; the D call may be TRBD1 or TRBD2 (6 bases each). CDR1 SGDLS and CDR2 YYNGEE come from the germline V gene. The CDR3 length is 18 residues. V was cut by 3 bases and J by 0 bases, with 19 bases left in between. CDR3 in DNA: TGTGCCAGCAGCGGTAGGGGGAGGACAGCGAGCTCCTACAATGAGCAGTTCTTC. Translating it yields CASSGRGRTASSYNEQFF.

This rearrangement joins TRBV5-1 to TRBJ2-6; D not certain. V shed 4 bases and J shed 0 bases, with 5 bases lying between them. CDR3 length: 14 residues. Per germline, CDR1 SGHRS and CDR2 YFSETQ. The CDR3 DNA follows: TGCGCCAGCAGCGCTCTCTCTGGGGCCAACGTCCTGACTTTC. The encoded protein is CASSALSGANVLTF.

The J gene is TRBJ2-5, the V gene TRBV9, with 9 bases fitting TRBD2. Trimming at V came to 5 bases and at J to 0 bases, leaving 11 bases not matched to a gene. The CDR3 is made up of 17 amino acids. CDR1 is SGDLS, CDR2 YYNGEE, per germline. Written as DNA, the CDR3 is TGTGCCAGCAGTCGACTAGCGGACAATTTGTACCAAGAGACCCAGTACTTC. Protein product: CASSRLADNLYQETQYF.

The gene calls are TRBV6-1 and TRBJ2-7; 8 bases line up with TRBD2. The junction had 3 bases not matched to a gene; V was cut back by 5 bases and J by 6 bases. The germline V gene has CDR1 MNHNS and CDR2 SASEGT. The CDR3 consists of 12 residues. The DNA of the CDR3 is TGTGCCAGCAGTCCCGGGGGGGCCGAGCAGTACTTC. Its translation is CASSPGGAEQYF.

This clone was observed once. The chain couples TRBV7-9 to TRBJ1-1; tentatively, D is TRBD1 (5 bases). CDR3 length equals 16 residues. Germline values: CDR1 SEHNR, CDR2 FQNEAQ (reference sequence). V was clipped by 8 bases and J by 0 bases, with 19 bases between them. The CDR3 coding sequence is TGTGCCAGCGGCAGTCCAGGGTTTGGTATGAACACTGAAGCTTTCTTT. It encodes CASGSPGFGMNTEAFF.

The gene calls are TRBV4-1 and TRBJ2-3; TRBD2 is a possible D gene (6 bases). The CDR3 runs 14 residues. Trimming left V 3 bases short and J 6 bases short, with 13 bases between. CDR1 and CDR2 from the germline V gene are MGHRA and YSYEKL. The CDR3 loop reads CASSHLGLGDTQYF. CDR3 bases: TGCGCCAGCAGCCATCTGGGACTGGGGGATACGCAGTATTTT.

This chain links TRBV11-2 with TRBJ2-5; the D is unclear. The V gene's germline CDR1 is SGHAT and CDR2 FQNNGV. This CDR3 has 15 amino acids. V was clipped by 2 bases and J by 2 bases, with 12 bases between them. The CDR3 reads CASSLMGQGQETQYF. CDR3 nucleotide sequence: TGTGCCAGCAGCTTAATGGGTCAAGGACAAGAGACCCAGTACTTC.

CDR3 nucleotide sequence: TGTGCCAGCAGTGCACAGGGGGCGCTGAAGACCCAGTACTTC. Residues: CASSAQGALKTQYF. The genes are TRBV27 and TRBJ2-5; 9 bases are shared with TRBD1. This CDR3 region has 14 residues. Germline CDR1 reads MNHEY; CDR2 reads SMNVEV (reference sequence). V lost 5 bases and J lost 6; bases outside the gene matches: 7.

The genes are TRBV4-2 and TRBJ1-1, with 8 bases lining up with TRBD1. V gave up 4 bases and J gave up 1 base; unmatched junction bases: 2. CDR1 and CDR2 (germline): LGHNA, YNFKEQ. The CDR3 has 14 amino acids. The CDR3 loop is CASSPGTGNTEAFF. In DNA form, the CDR3 reads TGTGCCAGCAGCCCCGGGACAGGGAACACTGAAGCTTTCTTT.

The chain recombines TRBV18 with TRBJ1-2; 9 nucleotides agree with TRBD1. Germline-derived CDR1 and CDR2 are KGHSH and LQKENI. V lost 4 bases, J lost 8 bases, and 8 bases stayed unmatched. The CDR3 is made up of 14 amino acids. Here the CDR3 reads CASSRLQGAGGYTF. The CDR3 bases are TGTGCCAGCTCACGGTTACAGGGGGCTGGCGGCTACACCTTC.

This clone was detected once. V gene TRBV28 combines with J gene TRBJ1-2; D gene unclear. The length of the CDR3 is 13 residues. V was shortened by 2 bases and J by 8 bases, with 12 bases between the two germline ends. The V gene's germline CDR1 is MDHEN and CDR2 SYDVKM. CDR3 bases: TGTGCCAGCAGTTTAAAGGCAGCAGGAGGCTACACCTTC. The encoded protein is CASSLKAAGGYTF.

The gene calls are TRBV5-1 and TRBJ2-6; the D gene could be TRBD1 or TRBD2 (5 bases each). The V and J ends lost 2 bases and 1 base respectively, with 13 bases between them. Germline values: CDR1 SGHRS, CDR2 YFSETQ. The CDR3 has 17 amino acids. CDR3 coding DNA: TGCGCCAGCAGCTTCGGGACCCCATATTCTGGGGCCAACGTCCTGACTTTC. Its protein product is CASSFGTPYSGANVLTF.

This CDR3 is CASSFRIGNTEAFF. The CDR3 nucleotides are TGTGCCAGCAGCTTTCGCATAGGGAACACTGAAGCTTTCTTT. The J gene is TRBJ1-1, the V gene TRBV11-2; D gene unclear. Trimming took off 3 bases at V and 1 base at J, with 9 bases between the two ends. The germline V gene encodes CDR1 SGHAT and CDR2 FQNNGV. This CDR3 region has 14 residues.

This chain uses TRBV27 with TRBJ2-3; a possible D gene is TRBD1 (5 bases). Germline loops: CDR1 MNHEY, CDR2 SMNVEV (reference sequence). Trimming left V 5 bases short and J 5 bases short, with 14 bases between. There are 14 residues in the CDR3. The CDR3 DNA follows: TGTGCCAGCAGTCTCAGGGCTCCGCAAGATACGCAGTATTTT. This encodes CASSLRAPQDTQYF.

The rearrangement links TRBV5-1 to TRBJ2-5, with a possible D match to TRBD2 (6 bases). Looked up from germline, CDR1 is SGHRS and CDR2 is YFSETQ. Trimming stripped 7 bases from V and 3 bases from J, with 16 bases between. The CDR3 contains 14 residues. The CDR3 region is CASSVARGEETQYF. As DNA, the CDR3 is TGCGCCAGCTCTGTGGCCCGCGGGGAAGAGACCCAGTACTTC.

Comment on this clone: Different DNA sequences within this sample yield the same CDR3. The rearrangement joins TRBV5-6 to TRBJ2-1; D ambiguous. The CDR3 is 13 amino acids. Deletions cut 0 bases from V and 4 bases from J, with 5 bases between. Germline values: CDR1 SGHDT, CDR2 YYEEEE. The CDR3 nucleotides are TGTGCCAGCAGCTTGGGCCCTTACAATGAGCAGTTCTTC. As protein: CASSLGPYNEQFF.

The chain employs TRBV29-1 and TRBJ2-7, with 7 bases that match TRBD1. The CDR3 loop spans 11 amino acids. Germline loops: CDR1 SQVTM, CDR2 ANQGSEA. V trimming: 5 bases; J trimming: 6 bases; junction bases outside the gene matches: 4. Here the CDR3 reads CSVYRQGEQYF. The CDR3 nucleotides read TGCAGCGTTTACAGACAGGGCGAGCAGTACTTC.

This clone has just one count. The chain combines TRBV2 with TRBJ2-3; D gene unclear. Trimming removed 6 bases from V and 0 bases from J, with 16 bases in between. The CDR3 has 16 residues. Germline assignment: CDR1 SNHLY and CDR2 FYNNEI. Written as DNA, the CDR3 is TGTGCCAGCAGAAAGAGACCTCGTCAGAGCACAGATACGCAGTATTTT. Its protein is CASRKRPRQSTDTQYF. The variable domain in full, completed from reference TRBV2 and TRBJ2-3, reads EPEVTQTPSHQVTQMGQEVILRCVPISNHLYFYWYRQILGQKVEFLVSFYNNEISEKSEIFDDQFSVERPDGSNFTLKIRSTKLEDSAMYFCASRKRPRQSTDTQYFGPGTRLTVL.

The chain recombines TRBV27 with TRBJ2-1; D is undetermined. Looked up from germline, CDR1 is MNHEY and CDR2 is SMNVEV (reference sequence). V lost 3 bases and J 6 bases, leaving 3 bases between the germline ends. There are 11 residues in the CDR3. The CDR3 loop is CASSLSNEQFF. The CDR3 DNA reads as TGTGCCAGCAGTTTGTCCAATGAGCAGTTCTTC.